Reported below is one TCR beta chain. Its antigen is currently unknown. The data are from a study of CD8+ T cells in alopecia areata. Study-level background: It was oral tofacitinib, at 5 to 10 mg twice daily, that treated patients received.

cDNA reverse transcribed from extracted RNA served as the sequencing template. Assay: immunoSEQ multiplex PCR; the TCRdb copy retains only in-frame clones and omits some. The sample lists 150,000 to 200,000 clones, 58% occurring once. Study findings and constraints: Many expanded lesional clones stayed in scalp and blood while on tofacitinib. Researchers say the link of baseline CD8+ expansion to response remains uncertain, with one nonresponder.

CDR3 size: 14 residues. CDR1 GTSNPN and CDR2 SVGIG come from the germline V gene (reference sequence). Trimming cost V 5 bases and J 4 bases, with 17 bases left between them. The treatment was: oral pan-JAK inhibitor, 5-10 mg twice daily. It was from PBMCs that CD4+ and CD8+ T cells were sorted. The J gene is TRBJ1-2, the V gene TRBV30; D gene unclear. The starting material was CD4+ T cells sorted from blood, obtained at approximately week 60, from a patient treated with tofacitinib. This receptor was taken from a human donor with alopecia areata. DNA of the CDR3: TGTGCCTGGGTAACCAAACAAAGAACCTATGGCTACACCTTC. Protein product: CAWVTKQRTYGYTF.